The 23 T cell receptor beta chains presented below share a single source sample, sequenced in a study of human T cells and chemical hapten exposure. TCRdb analysed the RACE reads with MiXCR anew, one entry per CDR3 protein. The data hold more than 95,000 distinct CDR3 sequences, with roughly a third observed a single time. The time point denotes: patch test 3, about 24 weeks after DPC sensitization. Indicated treatment: therapeutic diphenylcyclopropenone sensitization with weekly scalp DPC. The sample consisted of whole blood, taken in connection with sensitization to the hapten diphenylcyclopropenone (DPC). These receptors were collected from a man between 40 and 49 years old with alopecia areata. Some clones in this sample may be carry-over from other donors' samples.

The genes are TRBV28 and TRBJ2-7; 11 bases map to TRBD2. Germline assignment: CDR1 MDHEN and CDR2 SYDVKM. The junction had 7 bases not matched to a gene; V was cut back by 7 bases and J by 2 bases. The CDR3 has 15 residues. The CDR3: CASIPLAGGAYEQYF. In DNA, the CDR3 is TGTGCCAGCATTCCCCTAGCGGGAGGTGCCTACGAGCAGTACTTC. Combining the CDR3 with reference TRBV28 and TRBJ2-7 gives the whole variable domain DVKVTQSSRYLVKRTGEKVFLECVQDMDHENMFWYRQDPGLGLRLIYFSYDVKMKEKGDIPEGYSVSREKKERFSLILESASTNQTSMYLCASIPLAGGAYEQYFGPGTRLTVT.

This clonotype showed up just a few times. V usage is TRBV3-1 and J usage is TRBJ2-1; possibly TRBD1 or TRBD2 for D (5 bases each). The CDR3 length is 15 residues. From germline, CDR1 is LGHDT and CDR2 YNNKEL (reference sequence). The V end lost 0 bases, the J end lost 4 bases, and 10 bases lay between the germline ends. This CDR3 is CASSQDGTPYNEQFF. CDR3 in DNA: TGTGCCAGCAGCCAAGACGGGACCCCATACAATGAGCAGTTCTTC.

This clonotype has only a few counts. The rearrangement links TRBV6-2 or TRBV6-3 to TRBJ2-4; D is ambiguous. This CDR3 spans 11 amino acids. From germline, CDR1 is MNHEY and CDR2 SVGEGT. Trimming cost V 5 bases and J 8 bases, with 7 bases left between them. CDR3 DNA sequence: TGTGCCAGCAGTGCGTTGGACATTCAGTACTTC. It is translated as CASSALDIQYF.

The chain couples TRBV12-3 or TRBV12-4 to TRBJ1-2; D might be TRBD1 (5 bases). The CDR3 has 15 residues. V lost 7 bases, J lost 4 bases, and 19 bases lay in between. The CDR3 reads CASTTEAGTFYGYTF. CDR3 nucleotides: TGTGCCAGCACCACAGAGGCGGGGACTTTCTATGGCTACACCTTC.

The gene calls are TRBV11-1 and TRBJ2-7; 10 bases are a match to TRBD1. Germline CDR1 reads SGHAT; CDR2 reads FQDESV (reference sequence). Trimming at V came to 5 bases and at J to 4 bases, leaving 8 bases not matched to a gene. The CDR3 spans 15 residues. In nucleotides, the CDR3 is TGTGCCAGCAGCACCTGGACAGGGGGAACATACGAGCAGTACTTC. It specifies CASSTWTGGTYEQYF.

The chain has TRBV6-2 or TRBV6-3 and TRBJ2-7; D is unresolved. CDR3 length: 14 residues. Trimming pared 5 bases from V and 0 bases from J, leaving 11 bases between. CDR1 and CDR2 (germline): MNHEY, SVGEGT. The CDR3 here is CASSQPPSSYEQYV. The CDR3 bases are TGTGCCAGCAGTCAACCCCCTAGCTCCTACGAGCAGTACGTC.

V is TRBV11-2 and J is TRBJ2-3; 7 bases agree with TRBD2. Trimming removed 1 base from V and 1 base from J; junction bases left unmatched: 2. This CDR3 spans 15 amino acids. Germline V CDR1 and CDR2: SGHAT, FQNNGV. The CDR3 is CASSLAGGGTDTQYF. CDR3 DNA: TGTGCCAGCAGCTTAGCGGGAGGAGGCACAGATACGCAGTATTTT.

This chain's CDR3 is CASSERLAGAEEQYV. CDR3 bases: TGCGCCAGCAGTGAAAGACTAGCGGGAGCAGAAGAGCAGTACGTC. The gene calls are TRBV4-1 and TRBJ2-7; 12 bases match TRBD2. The junction had 10 bases not matched to a gene; V was cut back by 6 bases and J by 7 bases. The CDR3 totals 15 residues. Germline values: CDR1 MGHRA, CDR2 YSYEKL.

This clonotype showed up just a few times. The rearrangement links TRBV28 to TRBJ2-3; no reliable D call. V was clipped by 5 bases and J by 10 bases, with 13 bases between them. There are 12 residues in the CDR3. Per germline, CDR1 MDHEN and CDR2 SYDVKM. The CDR3 protein is CASSPNLGSQYF. The CDR3 DNA is TGTGCCAGCAGTCCAAACCTGGGGTCGCAGTATTTT.

V and J are TRBV7-6 and TRBJ2-6, with D perhaps TRBD1 (6 bases). Germline values: CDR1 SGHVS, CDR2 FNYEAQ. The CDR3 contains 16 residues. Between the trimmed V and J ends, which lost 7 bases and 0 bases, there was a span of 13 bases. The CDR3 spells CASTERGYSGANVLTF. For the CDR3, the DNA is TGTGCCAGCACGGAGAGGGGGTACTCTGGGGCCAACGTCCTGACTTTC.

This clonotype was counted once. This chain links TRBV7-6 with TRBJ2-7, with D tentatively TRBD1 or TRBD2 (5 bases each). V gave up 4 bases and J gave up 5 bases, with 15 bases separating them. The CDR3 consists of 14 residues. Germline CDR1 SGHVS, CDR2 FNYEAQ. The CDR3: CASSSSGPLNEQYF. Written as DNA, the CDR3 is TGTGCCAGCAGCTCCTCGGGACCTTTAAACGAGCAGTACTTC.

The chain recombines TRBV10-3 with TRBJ2-7; 8 nucleotides agree with TRBD1. Germline V gives CDR1 ENHRY, CDR2 SYGVKD. The CDR3 totals 13 residues. J gave up 5 bases and V 3 bases, and 3 bases lay outside the gene matches. The CDR3 region is CAISDVTGDEQYF. The DNA of the CDR3 is TGTGCCATCAGTGATGTGACAGGGGACGAGCAGTACTTC.

The rearrangement links TRBV12-3 or TRBV12-4 to TRBJ2-7; 7 bases line up with TRBD1. The CDR3 totals 14 residues. After removal of 6 bases from V and 1 base from J, the junction contained 6 bases not matched to a gene. The CDR3 nucleotides read TGTGCCAGCAGAGGGGGCTTCTCATCCTACGAGCAGTACGTC. This sequence encodes CASRGGFSSYEQYV.

The V call is TRBV7-9, the J call TRBJ2-2; D possibly corresponds to TRBD2 (5 bases). Germline V gene data show CDR1 as SEHNR and CDR2 as FQNEAQ (reference sequence). The CDR3 runs to 15 residues. Trimming removed 0 bases at V and 2 bases at J, with 7 bases between. The CDR3 loop is CASSLASANTGELFF. For the CDR3, the DNA is TGTGCCAGCAGCTTAGCTAGCGCAAACACCGGGGAGCTGTTTTTT.

This clonotype was counted a few times. Relative to the germline gene, one junction end is altered; a read error may explain this. The rearrangement links TRBV7-7 to TRBJ2-3, with a tentative D call TRBD1 (5 bases). Germline CDR1 and CDR2: SSHAT and FNYEAQ (reference sequence). The CDR3 has 14 amino acids. The CDR3, as DNA: TGTGCTAGCAGCTTGAGCAGGGTGACAGATACGCAGTATTTT. It specifies CASSLSRVTDTQYF.

This clonotype came up a few times. The chain links TRBV6-1 to TRBJ2-7, with 7 bases identical to TRBD1. CDR1 MNHNS and CDR2 SASEGT come from the germline V gene. The CDR3 runs to 13 residues. V trimming: 2 bases; J trimming: 6 bases; junction bases outside the gene matches: 4. The DNA for the CDR3 is TGTGCCAGCAGTGAAATAGGGGGCGGCGAGCAGTACTTC. It yields the protein CASSEIGGGEQYF.

This clonotype was counted only a few times. The chain employs TRBV28 and TRBJ2-5, with TRBD1 as a possible D gene (5 bases). The CDR3 totals 14 residues. Germline V CDR1 and CDR2: MDHEN, SYDVKM. The V and J ends lost 5 bases and 1 base respectively, with 11 bases between them. CDR3 in DNA: TGTGCCAGCAGTAGCTCACAGGCCCAAGAGACCCAGTACTTC. Protein: CASSSSQAQETQYF.

CDR3: CASRNAGQPQHF. CDR3 in DNA: TGTGCCAGCAGAAACGCCGGACAGCCCCAGCATTTT. V is TRBV6-5 and J is TRBJ1-5, with no clear D. The V and J ends lost 6 bases and 7 bases respectively, with 10 bases between them. Germline loops: CDR1 MNHEY, CDR2 SVGAGI. The CDR3 length is 12 residues.

This clonotype was counted once. The chain combines TRBV7-3 with TRBJ2-2; the D is unclear. The CDR3 spans 14 residues. Germline values: CDR1 SGHTA, CDR2 FQGTGA. Between the trimmed V and J ends, which lost 1 base and 7 bases, there was a span of 10 bases. This CDR3 is CASSLSSSDGELFF. DNA for the CDR3: TGTGCCAGCAGCTTAAGTAGTAGTGACGGGGAGCTGTTTTTT.

This clonotype was found a few times. The chain combines TRBV20-1 with TRBJ2-7; 7 bases align to TRBD1. Germline loops: CDR1 DFQATT, CDR2 SNEGSKA (reference sequence). The CDR3 is 15 amino acids. V dropped 1 base and J dropped 3; count of bases not matched to a gene: 9. The CDR3 sequence is CSARGIEGTVYEQYV. The CDR3, as DNA: TGCAGTGCTAGAGGGATCGAAGGGACAGTCTACGAGCAGTACGTC.

Only a few counts were recorded for this clonotype. The rearrangement joins TRBV4-1 to TRBJ1-3; TRBD1 might be the D (5 bases). The length of the CDR3 is 17 residues. With 0 bases removed from V and 4 bases from J, the gap between germline ends came to 16 bases. Germline-derived CDR1 and CDR2 are MGHRA and YSYEKL. CDR3 coding DNA: TGCGCCAGCAGCCAAGATCGGGGGGGGGAGACAGGAAACACCATATATTTT. It specifies CASSQDRGGETGNTIYF.

The chain joins TRBV27 to TRBJ2-2; TRBD1 might be the D (6 bases). The CDR3 spans 14 residues. V was pared by 4 bases and J by 4 bases, with 10 bases between. From germline, CDR1 is MNHEY and CDR2 SMNVEV (reference sequence). The chain's CDR3 is CASSWDIFTGELFF. CDR3 coding DNA: TGTGCCAGCAGTTGGGACATTTTCACCGGGGAGCTGTTTTTT.

This clonotype was detected only a few times. V gene TRBV29-1 combines with J gene TRBJ1-2; the D is unclear. Trimming took off 7 bases at V and 0 bases at J, with 9 bases between the two ends. This CDR3 is 12 amino acids long. The germline gives CDR1 SQVTM, CDR2 ANQGSEA. The DNA for the CDR3 is TGCAGCGCCATGCTCGCTAACTATGGCTACACCTTC. It translates to CSAMLANYGYTF.